This record looks at one T cell receptor beta chain sequence and its context. V lost 1 base and J 0 bases, leaving 4 bases between the germline ends. The germline V gene has CDR1 SGHDT and CDR2 YYEEEE. This CDR3 spans 13 amino acids. This entry comes from a study of T cell changes during pregnancy in multiple sclerosis. Data came from immunoSEQ multiplex PCR; TCRdb stores just in-frame clones and leaves some out. In the table there are tens of thousands of clones, 90% to 95% of which are singletons. The source was peripheral blood, collected after pregnancy. The chain is built from TRBV5-6 and TRBJ1-2; D remains unclear. The TCR was taken from a female donor with multiple sclerosis, enrolled in a pregnancy study. CDR3 sequence reads: CASSLSANYGYTF. As DNA, the CDR3 is TGTGCCAGCAGCTTGTCAGCTAACTATGGCTACACCTTC.